This TCR beta chain emerged from a study of PD-1 blockade in classical Hodgkin lymphoma. Regarding this clone: Its antigen is undetermined.

Study-level results: A reduction in baseline TCR diversity was reportedly seen in newly diagnosed patients relative to healthy donors.

CDR3 length: 14 residues. Between the trimmed V and J ends, which lost 1 base and 8 bases, there was a span of 11 bases. Germline V gives CDR1 SGHAT, CDR2 FQNNGV. Here immunoSEQ multiplex PCR was the method, and the copy in TCRdb shows in-frame clones only, minus some. The table has about 27,000 clones, 75% to 90% seen once. The time point is: cycle 4 day 1 (C4D1), after more than five weeks of nivolumab. Relapse was seen in all patients after autologous stem cell transplantation, and brentuximab vedotin exposure was variable. Isolation of CD4+ T cells from thawed PBMCs was performed by magnetic negative selection.

The sample consisted of CD4+ T cells from blood, taken before the fourth cycle of nivolumab. The receptor comes from a human donor with classical Hodgkin lymphoma. This chain links TRBV11-2 with TRBJ1-4, with a weak D call TRBD1 (6 bases). DNA for the CDR3: TGTGCCAGCAGCTTAGCCCCCCAGGGGGAAAAACTGTTTTTT. It specifies CASSLAPQGEKLFF.